Sequencing of this T cell receptor beta chain was carried out in a study of Ad26.COV2.S vaccination and SARS-CoV-2 variants. Notes on the study in general: Measures of TCR breadth and depth may have fallen short of total T cell responses.

Treatment denoted: over 15 received Ad26.COV2.S at low or high dose, single or two shots; 5 received placebo; per-sample allocation not given. After the first vaccine or placebo injection, samples were drawn on day 63. This clone was found a few times. Its matching antigen is unknown. The CDR3 extends over 14 amino acids. With 6 bases clipped from V and 6 bases from J, the junction kept 10 bases outside the gene matches. Germline V gene data show CDR1 as SQVTM and CDR2 as ANQGSEA. Sequencing used immunoSEQ multiplex PCR; TCRdb keeps in-frame clones, though not all of them. Seen here are roughly 300,000 clones, around 90% observed once, and the top ten hold around 6.1%.

The V call is TRBV29-1, the J call TRBJ2-7; 11 nucleotides align to TRBD1. The source is a person aged 18 to 59 who received the Ad26.COV2.S COVID-19 vaccine or a placebo. The sample here was peripheral blood, taken in a trial of Ad26.COV2.S vaccine versus placebo. The CDR3 DNA sequence: TGCAGCGTCCAGACCGGGACAGGGGGGGCCGAGCAGTACTTC. Translated, it gives CSVQTGTGGAEQYF.